The 17 T cell receptor beta chains given below trace back to one sample, sequenced in a study of blood T cell repertoires in COVID-19. Assay: immunoSEQ multiplex PCR; the TCRdb copy retains only in-frame clones and omits some. The sample shows about 380,000 clones, about 88% of them seen only once. Sequencing was performed on PBMCs or T cells enriched from blood (not recorded which). Every receptor here comes from a woman aged 18-29 years who had recovered from COVID-19.

The chain recombines TRBV2 with TRBJ2-1; D uncertain. There are 17 residues in the CDR3. CDR1 is SNHLY and CDR2 is FYNNEI in the germline V gene. The V and J ends lost 2 bases and 0 bases respectively, with 14 bases between them. In nucleotides, the CDR3 is TGTGCCAGCAGTGAACCCCCCCGGTCGAGCTCCTACAATGAGCAGTTCTTC. Its translation is CASSEPPRSSSYNEQFF.

This chain links TRBV10-3 with TRBJ1-6; TRBD1 matches 12 bases. CDR1 is ENHRY, CDR2 SYGVKD, per germline. The CDR3 length is 18 residues. Trimming took 6 bases from V and 3 from J; bases not matched to a gene: 9. The CDR3: CAIRDPGQGANYNSPLHF. CDR3 nucleotide sequence: TGTGCCATCAGGGACCCGGGACAGGGGGCTAACTATAATTCACCCCTCCACTTT.

This clone has a single count. The rearrangement links TRBV6-5 to TRBJ2-1; the D is unclear. Trimming shortened V by 7 bases and J by 0 bases, and 13 bases separated the two germline ends. Germline lookup yields CDR1 MNHEY and CDR2 SVGAGI. CDR3 length: 15 residues. CDR3 loop: CASIPGSGSYNEQFF. The CDR3 DNA reads TGTGCCAGCATTCCCGGGTCCGGCTCCTACAATGAGCAGTTCTTC.

This clone has only one observation. This chain links TRBV29-1 with TRBJ2-3; TRBD1 matches 7 bases. This CDR3 comprises 14 residues. Germline assignment: CDR1 SQVTM and CDR2 ANQGSEA. With 1 base clipped from V and 2 bases from J, the junction kept 3 bases outside the gene matches. Here the CDR3 reads CSVEADRDTDTQYF. The CDR3 DNA sequence: TGCAGCGTTGAAGCAGACAGGGACACAGATACGCAGTATTTT.

The chain couples TRBV7-9 to TRBJ1-2; D might be TRBD1 (6 bases). Germline CDR1 reads SEHNR; CDR2 reads FQNEAQ (reference sequence). The CDR3 is made up of 17 amino acids. Between the trimmed V and J ends, which lost 1 base and 0 bases, there was a span of 15 bases. For the CDR3, the DNA is TGTGCCAGCAGCTTAGGAGACAGGATAGCTCCTAACTATGGCTACACCTTC. It is translated as CASSLGDRIAPNYGYTF.

This clone came up many times. The J gene is TRBJ1-2, the V gene TRBV5-1; no clear D gene. The CDR3 totals 12 residues. V was shortened by 9 bases and J by 0 bases, with 9 bases between the two germline ends. Per germline, CDR1 SGHRS and CDR2 YFSETQ. CDR3 amino acids: CATSPANYGYTF. The CDR3 region has the DNA TGCGCCACCTCCCCAGCTAACTATGGCTACACCTTC.

This chain joins TRBV9 and TRBJ1-4; D uncertain. V was cut by 4 bases and J by 0 bases, with 10 bases left in between. This CDR3 is built from 15 residues. The germline CDR1 and CDR2 sequences are SGDLS and YYNGEE. The DNA of the CDR3 is TGTGCCAGCAGCCAACAGATTACAACTAATGAAAAACTGTTTTTT. Protein: CASSQQITTNEKLFF.

In nucleotides, the CDR3 is TGTGCCAGCAGTGCCCGGACAGGGCTCGGGGAGCTGTTTTTT. Protein: CASSARTGLGELFF. The V and J genes are TRBV27 and TRBJ2-2; 8 positions agree with TRBD1. The V gene's germline CDR1 is MNHEY and CDR2 SMNVEV (reference sequence). CDR3 length: 14 amino acids. V lost 5 bases and J lost 7; bases outside the gene matches: 6.

This chain connects TRBV10-2 to TRBJ1-4; D unresolved. Trimming pared 9 bases from V and 5 bases from J, leaving 13 bases between. The length of the CDR3 is 13 residues. CDR1 is WSHSY, CDR2 SAAADI, per germline. The CDR3 DNA sequence: TGCGCCAGTAAAGAAATCGGGAATGAAAAACTGTTTTTT. Protein product: CASKEIGNEKLFF.

This clone was seen more than once but under ten times. V and J are TRBV4-2 and TRBJ2-3; weak D call: TRBD1 (6 bases). V was pared by 2 bases and J by 4 bases, with 10 bases between. This CDR3 has 14 residues. Germline V gene data show CDR1 as LGHNA and CDR2 as YNFKEQ. The DNA for the CDR3 is TGTGCCAGCAGCCAAAGTAAGGGGGCAGATACGCAGTATTTT. The encoded protein is CASSQSKGADTQYF.

The chain uses TRBV6-1 and TRBJ1-5; TRBD1 might be the D (6 bases). The CDR3 has 18 residues. V dropped 4 bases and J dropped 2 bases, with 21 bases sitting between them. The germline CDR1 and CDR2 sequences are MNHNS and SASEGT. The DNA of the CDR3 is TGTGCCAGCAGTGCCCGACGCAATTCGGGGGGCGGCAATCAGCCCCAGCATTTT. Protein: CASSARRNSGGGNQPQHF.

The rearrangement uses TRBV11-2 and TRBJ1-6; 8 nucleotides agree with TRBD1. Germline CDR1 SGHAT, CDR2 FQNNGV. This CDR3 has 14 amino acids. With 4 bases clipped from V and 10 bases from J, the junction kept 6 bases outside the gene matches. The CDR3 protein is CASSSGQGSSPLHF. In DNA form, the CDR3 reads TGTGCCAGCAGCTCCGGACAGGGAAGCTCACCCCTCCACTTT.

The chain carries TRBV4-2 and TRBJ2-7, with 12 nucleotides matching TRBD2. Germline CDR1 LGHNA, CDR2 YNFKEQ. The length of the CDR3 is 18 residues. Unmatched junction bases numbered 11, after V lost 1 base and J lost 4 bases. The DNA for the CDR3 is TGTGCCAGCAGCCAAGGAACCGGACTAGCGGGGACTGCTTACGAGCAGTACTTC. This encodes CASSQGTGLAGTAYEQYF.

The rearrangement joins TRBV19 to TRBJ1-6; tentatively, D is TRBD1 (5 bases). This CDR3 contains 13 residues. Germline V CDR1 and CDR2: LNHDA, SQIVND (reference sequence). The V end was cut by 4 bases, the J end by 8 bases, with 9 bases between. DNA for the CDR3: TGTGCCAGTAGTAAAGGGGTCGATTCACCCCTCCACTTT. This translates into CASSKGVDSPLHF.

The CDR3 DNA reads as TGTGCCAGCAGTGGCCAGGAGGGGGCCGGACAAAAAGCTTTCTTT. Its protein is CASSGQEGAGQKAFF. This sequence joins TRBV28 and TRBJ1-1; TRBD1 matches at 7 bases. The CDR3 consists of 15 residues. J was trimmed by 9 bases and V by 5 bases; bases with no gene match: 15. CDR1 and CDR2 (germline): MDHEN, SYDVKM. Looking up the rest from reference TRBV28 and TRBJ1-1 gives the full variable domain: DVKVTQSSRYLVKRTGEKVFLECVQDMDHENMFWYRQDPGLGLRLIYFSYDVKMKEKGDIPEGYSVSREKKERFSLILESASTNQTSMYLCASSGQEGAGQKAFFGQGTRLTVV.

In DNA form, the CDR3 reads TGTGCCAGCAGTTCCCCCCCAGGCGGGGGTTCCTATGGCTACACCTTC. Translating gives CASSSPPGGGSYGYTF. The chain is built from TRBV28 and TRBJ1-2; D perhaps matches TRBD1 (5 bases). This CDR3 is built from 16 residues. V was shortened by 4 bases and J by 4 bases, with 19 bases between the two germline ends. Germline values: CDR1 MDHEN, CDR2 SYDVKM.

The chain recombines TRBV6-6 with TRBJ2-3; the match to TRBD2 covers 13 bases. The CDR3 runs 17 residues. Germline values: CDR1 MNHNY, CDR2 SVGAGI (reference sequence). With V trimmed by 5 bases and J by 4 bases, 9 bases remained unmatched. CDR3 in DNA: TGTGCCAGCAGTCGAACAGGGACTAGCGGGAATGCAGATACGCAGTATTTT. As protein: CASSRTGTSGNADTQYF.